These T cell receptor beta chains were read from a single sample in a study of T cells after somatic rescue of genetic block. Sequencing used immunoSEQ multiplex PCR; TCRdb keeps in-frame clones, though not all of them. The sample has just under 700 clones, 40% to 50% seen once; the top ten hold 55%. The sequencing sample was made of peripheral blood mononuclear cells (PBMCs). These receptors came from a girl less than two years old. Both conserved end residues are part of each CDR3. A D gene is named only where the DNA matches it firmly. A row's size may be missing; if present it is once, few, many or a size class.

d_call	clone_size	v_call	j_call	cdr3_nt	cdr3_aa
.	.	TRBV7-8	TRBJ1-1	TGTGCCAGCAGCTTAGGCGGGACACCGAACACTGAAGCTTTCTTT	CASSLGGTPNTEAFF
.	.	TRBV7-1	TRBJ2-7	TGTGCCAGCAGCCACGGGAATCGATACGAGCAGTACTTC	CASSHGNRYEQYF
.	medium-sized	TRBV7-6	TRBJ2-7	TGTGCCAGCAGCCTCCATTACGAGCAGTACTTC	CASSLHYEQYF
.	.	TRBV7-3	TRBJ2-1	TGTGCCAGCCAAAACCGGGGCCTAGGTAGTGAGCAGTTCTTC	CASQNRGLGSEQFF
.	.	TRBV11-3	TRBJ2-2	TGTGCCAGCAGCTTAGTGGGCAGCGGGGAGCTGTTTTTT	CASSLVGSGELFF
.	hyperexpanded	TRBV11-2	TRBJ1-1	TGTGCCAGCAGCCCGGGTCGAAGGGGCTTAGGCACTGAAGCTTTCTTT	CASSPGRRGLGTEAFF
.	medium-sized	TRBV9	TRBJ1-1	TGTGCCAGCAGCGGTTCCGGGACACTGAACACTGAAGCTTTCTTT	CASSGSGTLNTEAFF
.	.	TRBV7-8	TRBJ1-1	TGTGCCAGCAGCTTAAATGCGGCCCCCACTGAAGCTTTCTTT	CASSLNAAPTEAFF
TRBD1	hyperexpanded	TRBV27	TRBJ1-2	TGTGCCAGCAGTTGGACAGGGAACTATGGCTACACCTTC	CASSWTGNYGYTF
.	.	TRBV7-1	TRBJ2-7	TGTGCCAGCAGCTTACGGCGTGGGGTCTACGAGCAGTACTTC	CASSLRRGVYEQYF
.	.	TRBV9	TRBJ1-2	TGTGCCAGCAGCGTAGTCACGGACTTTTATGGCTACACCTTC	CASSVVTDFYGYTF
.	hyperexpanded	TRBV11-3	TRBJ2-7	TGTGCCAGCAGCTTACAGGGTTACGAGCAGTACTTC	CASSLQGYEQYF
.	once	TRBV11-3	TRBJ2-6	TGTGCCAGCAGCAAGCAGTCGCAACAAAGTCGGGCCAACGTCCTGACTTTC	CASSKQSQQSRANVLTF
.	.	TRBV7-3	TRBJ1-1	TGTGCCAGCAGCTACCAGGGGAGGGACACTGAAGCCTTCTTT	CASSYQGRDTEAFF
.	.	TRBV27	TRBJ1-2	TGTGCCAGCAGCTTAAGAGGTGGGATGCGCTATGGCTACACCTTC	CASSLRGGMRYGYTF